This T cell receptor beta chain derives from a study of CD8 T cells in ankylosing spondylitis. TCRdb called the 5' RACE reads again in MiXCR, with one record for every CDR3 protein. Of about 280,000 distinct CDR3 sequences in the sample, roughly 20% are singletons; the top ten hold roughly 7.3%. This CDR3 contains 13 residues. Germline CDR1 is MDHEN and CDR2 is SYDVKM. The J segment lost 3 bases and the V segment lost 6 bases, leaving 5 bases of the junction unmatched. Sequences were obtained from blood, either unsorted or a sorted T cell fraction (not recorded which). This clonotype originated in a male donor with ankylosing spondylitis or in good health (not recorded which). The V call is TRBV28, the J call TRBJ2-7; 7 bases map to TRBD2. The CDR3 coding sequence is TGTGCCAGCAGGTTAGCGGGTAGCTACGAGCAGTACGTC. Residues: CASRLAGSYEQYV.